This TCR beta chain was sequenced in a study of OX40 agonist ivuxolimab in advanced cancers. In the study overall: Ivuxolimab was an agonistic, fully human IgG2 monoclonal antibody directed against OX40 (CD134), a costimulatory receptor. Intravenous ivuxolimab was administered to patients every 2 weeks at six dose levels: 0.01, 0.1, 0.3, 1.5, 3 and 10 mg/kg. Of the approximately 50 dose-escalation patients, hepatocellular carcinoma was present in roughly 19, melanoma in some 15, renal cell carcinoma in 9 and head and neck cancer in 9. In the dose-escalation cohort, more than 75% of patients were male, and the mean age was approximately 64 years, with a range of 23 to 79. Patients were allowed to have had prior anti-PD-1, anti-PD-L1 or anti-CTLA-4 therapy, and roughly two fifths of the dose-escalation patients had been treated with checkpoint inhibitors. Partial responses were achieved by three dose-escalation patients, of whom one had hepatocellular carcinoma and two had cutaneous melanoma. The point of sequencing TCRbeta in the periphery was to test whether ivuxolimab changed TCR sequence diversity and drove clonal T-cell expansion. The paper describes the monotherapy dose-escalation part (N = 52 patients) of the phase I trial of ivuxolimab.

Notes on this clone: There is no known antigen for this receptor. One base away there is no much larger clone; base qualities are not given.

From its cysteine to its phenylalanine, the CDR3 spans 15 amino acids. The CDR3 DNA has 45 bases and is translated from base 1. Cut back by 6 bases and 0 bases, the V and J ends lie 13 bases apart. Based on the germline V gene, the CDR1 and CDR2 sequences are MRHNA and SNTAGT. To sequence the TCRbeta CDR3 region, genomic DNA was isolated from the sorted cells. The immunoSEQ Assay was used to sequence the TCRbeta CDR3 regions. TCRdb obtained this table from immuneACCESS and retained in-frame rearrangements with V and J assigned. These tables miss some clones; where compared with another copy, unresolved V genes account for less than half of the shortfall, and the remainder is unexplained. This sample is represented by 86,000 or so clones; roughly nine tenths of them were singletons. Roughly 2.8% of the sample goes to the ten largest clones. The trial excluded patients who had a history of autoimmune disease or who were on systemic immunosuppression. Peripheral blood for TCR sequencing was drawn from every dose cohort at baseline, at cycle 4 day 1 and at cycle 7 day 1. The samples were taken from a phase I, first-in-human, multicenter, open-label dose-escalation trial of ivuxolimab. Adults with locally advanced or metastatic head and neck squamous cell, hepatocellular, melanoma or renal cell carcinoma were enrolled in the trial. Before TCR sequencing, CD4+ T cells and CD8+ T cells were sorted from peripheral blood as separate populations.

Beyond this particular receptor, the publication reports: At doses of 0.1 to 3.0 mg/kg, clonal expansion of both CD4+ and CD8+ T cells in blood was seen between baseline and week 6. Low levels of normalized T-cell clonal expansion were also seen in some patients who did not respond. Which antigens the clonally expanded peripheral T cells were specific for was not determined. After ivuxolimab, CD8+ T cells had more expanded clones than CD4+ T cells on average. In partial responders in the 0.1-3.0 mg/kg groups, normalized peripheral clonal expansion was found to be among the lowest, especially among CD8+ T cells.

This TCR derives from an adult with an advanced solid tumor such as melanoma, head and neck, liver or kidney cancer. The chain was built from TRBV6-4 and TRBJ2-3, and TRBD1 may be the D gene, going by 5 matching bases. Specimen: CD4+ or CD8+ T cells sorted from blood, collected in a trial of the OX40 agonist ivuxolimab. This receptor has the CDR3 CASRGLFPSTDTQYF. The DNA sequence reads TGTGCCAGCAGGGGGCTTTTTCCTAGCACAGATACGCAGTATTTT.